A selection of T cell receptor beta chains follows, all from one sample in a study of T cells after yellow fever vaccination. Via MiXCR, TCRdb re-called the 5' RACE reads, giving one row per CDR3 protein. The repertoire holds fewer than 650,000 distinct CDR3 sequences, roughly a fifth seen once, with about 16% in the top ten. Sequenced here: PBMCs, sampled approximately 20 days after the first yellow fever vaccination. The receptors were sampled from a man between 18 and 35 years old who received the YFV17D yellow fever vaccine. CDR3s include the opening cysteine and the closing phenylalanine or tryptophan. D genes are given only for firm matches. Clone sizes are given selectively: once, few, many, or a class where the clone is expanded.

clone_size d_call j_call v_call cdr3_nt cdr3_aa
. TRBD1 TRBJ2-3 TRBV6-1 TGTGCCAGCAGTCCCGGGGGACAGGGGGCAAATACGCAGTATTTT CASSPGGQGANTQYF
many . TRBJ1-1 TRBV7-6 TGTGCCAGCAGCTTAGCCGCGGTTAACACTGAAGCTTTCTTT CASSLAAVNTEAFF
. . TRBJ2-1 TRBV7-9 TGTGCCAGCAGCTCCGGATTTGAGCAGTTCTTC CASSSGFEQFF
. . TRBJ1-1 TRBV20-1 TGCAGTGCTAGAGACCACAGCTTTCGGAACACTGAAGCTTTCTTT CSARDHSFRNTEAFF
few TRBD2 TRBJ2-3 TRBV6-2/TRBV6-3 TGTGCCAGCAGTTTTCCCGGGACTAGTCGGGAAGATACGCAGTATTTT CASSFPGTSREDTQYF
few . TRBJ1-2 TRBV27 TGTGCCAGCAGTTTGTGGGGCGGCGGCTATGGCTACACCTTC CASSLWGGGYGYTF
. TRBD2 TRBJ2-1 TRBV6-2/TRBV6-3 TGTGCCAGCAAATTAGCGGGGGGGCGCAATGAGCAGTTCTTC CASKLAGGRNEQFF
few TRBD1 TRBJ1-1 TRBV7-9 TGTGCCAGCATCATACCGGGACAGGGGACTGAAGCTTTCTTT CASIIPGQGTEAFF
. . TRBJ2-3 TRBV5-1 TGCGCCAGTACAGAGTTCGCTTTCACAGATACGCAGTATTTT CASTEFAFTDTQYF
few TRBD2 TRBJ2-2 TRBV7-2 TGTGCCAGCAGCCTGACTAGCTGGGATCGCACCGGGGAGCTGTTTTTT CASSLTSWDRTGELFF
once . TRBJ2-6 TRBV10-3 TGTGCCATCAGTGCCGGGCCTCAAATAGGGGCCAACGTCCTGACTTTC CAISAGPQIGANVLTF
. . TRBJ1-1 TRBV29-1 TGCAGCGTTGAAGAGGGGATTAACACTGAAGCTTTCTTT CSVEEGINTEAFF
. TRBD1 TRBJ1-1 TRBV4-2 TGTGCCAGCAGCCGGGGGACAGGGGATAATGAAGCTTTCTTT CASSRGTGDNEAFF
few . TRBJ1-2 TRBV6-5 TGTGCCAGCGGTAAGGGGTATGGCTACACCTTC CASGKGYGYTF
few . TRBJ1-6 TRBV7-3 TGTGCCAGCAGCTTTAGTGGGCTAAATTCACCCCTCCACTTT CASSFSGLNSPLHF
. . TRBJ1-1 TRBV5-1 TGCGCCAGCAGCCCGGGATGGACAGACATGAACACTGAAGCTTTCTTT CASSPGWTDMNTEAFF
few . TRBJ2-1 TRBV14 TGTGCCAGCAGCCATGGGTCAGGGACCTGGGGCTACAATGAGCAGTTCTTC CASSHGSGTWGYNEQFF
. TRBD1 TRBJ1-6 TRBV20-1 TGCAGTGCTCTACCGGGACAGGGTTCACCCCTCCACTTT CSALPGQGSPLHF
few TRBD1 TRBJ2-7 TRBV12-3/TRBV12-4 TGTGCCAGCAGTTTCCGACAGGGTCTAGAGCAGTACTTC CASSFRQGLEQYF
. . TRBJ2-5 TRBV10-3 TGTGCCATCAGTGAGTCGAAGGCCGGAGGGGTCCCGGTGACCCAGTACTTC CAISESKAGGVPVTQYF
few TRBD1 TRBJ1-5 TRBV20-1 TGCGGGGGACAGGGCGATCAGCCCCAGCATTTT CGGQGDQPQHF
. . TRBJ2-3 TRBV27 TGTGCCAGCAGTTTCAGGGATACAGATACGCAGTATTTT CASSFRDTDTQYF
. TRBD2 TRBJ2-1 TRBV6-2/TRBV6-3 TGTGCCAGCACCCCGGGAGGGTTAGAAGGGCAGTTCTTC CASTPGGLEGQFF
. TRBD1 TRBJ1-1 TRBV6-2/TRBV6-3 TGTGCCAGCGTTCTGGCGGAGACAGGGTCGGCTTTCTTT CASVLAETGSAFF
. . TRBJ1-1 TRBV12-5 TGTGCTAGTGGTTTGGTACTGGGGCGCATGAACACTGAAGCTTTCTTT CASGLVLGRMNTEAFF
. . TRBJ2-7 TRBV11-2 TGTGCCAGCAGTTTAGGGGCGGGGGCGGCAGAGCAGTACTTC CASSLGAGAAEQYF
few TRBD1 TRBJ1-1 TRBV7-2 TGTGCCAGCAGCTTTCCCCGGACAGGGACGATGAACACTGAAGCTTTCTTT CASSFPRTGTMNTEAFF
. . TRBJ1-1 TRBV9 TGTGCCAGCAGCAACGGACAGCCGAACTCTGAAGCTTTCTTT CASSNGQPNSEAFF
few . TRBJ2-3 TRBV20-1 TGCAGTGCTCCCACAGGGGGGGCAGATACGCAGTATTTT CSAPTGGADTQYF